This T cell receptor (beta chain) came from a study of blood T cell repertoires in COVID-19. Study-wide background: PBMCs, B-cell-depleted T cells, or T cells were the source of the cDNA or gDNA that made up the material.

Data came from immunoSEQ multiplex PCR; TCRdb stores just in-frame clones and leaves some out. The sample holds around 260,000 clones; about nine tenths are singletons and the top ten take around 1.1%. Participant-given clinical history determined each cohort assignment. For recovered donors of Cohort 3, there were two negative PCRs, clearance, or symptom resolution. CDR3 length: 21 amino acids. The trim removed 6 bases at V and 0 bases at J, leaving 20 bases unmatched. Germline CDR1 is SNHLY and CDR2 is FYNNEI. Sequences were obtained from PBMCs or T cells enriched from blood (not recorded which). The TCR was taken from a young woman who had recovered from COVID-19. The rearrangement joins TRBV2 to TRBJ2-6; 7 bases are a match to TRBD1. The CDR3 is CASRASPWTGPSPSGANVLTF. In DNA form, the CDR3 reads TGTGCCAGCAGGGCCTCCCCCTGGACAGGTCCATCCCCCTCTGGGGCCAACGTCCTGACTTTC.